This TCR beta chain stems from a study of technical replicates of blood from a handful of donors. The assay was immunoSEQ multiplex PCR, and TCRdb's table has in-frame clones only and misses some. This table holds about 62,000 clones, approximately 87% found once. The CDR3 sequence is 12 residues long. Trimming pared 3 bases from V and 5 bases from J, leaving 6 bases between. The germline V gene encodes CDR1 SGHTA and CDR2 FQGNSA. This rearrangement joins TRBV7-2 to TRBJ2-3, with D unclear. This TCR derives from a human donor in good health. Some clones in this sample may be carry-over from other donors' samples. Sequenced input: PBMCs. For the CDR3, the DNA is TGTGCCAGCAGCTTCCAGCGAGATACGCAGTATTTT. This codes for CASSFQRDTQYF. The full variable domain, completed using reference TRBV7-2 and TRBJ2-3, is GAGVSQSPSNKVTEKGKDVELRCDPISGHTALYWYRQSLGQGLEFLIYFQGNSAPDKSGLPSDRFSAERTGGSVSTLTIQRTQQEDSAVYLCASSFQRDTQYFGPGTRLTVL.